This TCR beta chain emerged from a study of blood T cell repertoires in COVID-19. In the original processing: Reference gene primer amplification in the assay estimated nucleated cell counts. Using immunoSEQ multiplex PCR, the repertoire was profiled, and TCRdb retains in-frame clones only, with some absent. For V, J and clone size, that table is used; D and trimming come from the DNA. Of 68,000 or so clones in the sample, 65% to 85% were seen once. The CDR3 runs to 14 residues. V was trimmed by 3 bases and J by 11 bases, leaving 17 bases between them. The germline CDR1 and CDR2 sequences are SGHNT and YYREEE (reference sequence).

The TCR originated in a human donor in a cohort sampled during active COVID-19. Sequencing was performed on peripheral blood. The chain carries TRBV5-4 and TRBJ2-2, with D perhaps matching TRBD2 (6 bases). Written as DNA, the CDR3 is TGTGCCAGCAGCTCGCGGGACCGCCTTGGAGAGCTGTTTTTT. Its translation: CASSSRDRLGELFF.